This entry describes one TCR beta chain. Its antigen specificity is not known. No base qualities exist here, and no much larger clone lies one base off it. Reading from cysteine to phenylalanine, the CDR3 counts 15 amino acids. Only the CDR3 part of the read is kept: 45 bases, read in frame from the first base. CDR1 and CDR2 are drawn from the germline V gene: MDHEN, SYDVKM. Compared with germline, V lacks 5 bases and J lacks 3 bases; bases without a gene match: 10. One collaborating source in Seattle enrolled patients while the patients were actively infected and followed the patients over time throughout the course of disease. The collaborating institutions used their own protocols to collect whole blood in K2EDTA tubes. For TCRbeta analysis, collaborators shipped samples in one of three forms: frozen whole blood, isolated PBMCs, or DNA extracted from either of those sample types. This sample is drawn from a study of blood T cell repertoires in COVID-19 (dated by TCRdb to the early 2020s). Describing the broader study: Samples covering the acute and convalescent phases of COVID-19 were provided by collaborators in the United States, Italy and Spain. The material from the prospective study consisted of cDNA or gDNA derived from T cells, B-cell-depleted T cells, or PBMCs. Subjects who had been exposed to COVID-19, were actively infected with it, or had recovered from it provided the deeply sampled blood TCRbeta repertoires that made up the dataset. The repertoires were made available in a free public database intended to serve as a resource for research on the immune response to SARS-CoV-2. Samples came from the ongoing ImmuneRACE study (first 160 participants) plus 1,254 subjects from 6 global collaborators. Nearly every sample came with metadata listing a de-identified subject ID, COVID-19 status, age in years and sex. Where available, HLA class I and class II types were taken from metadata supplied by the sample provider and were not determined by assay-based typing.

Study-wide findings and limitations: How much clinical and demographic metadata was included differed by source and by participant, and the metadata was provided uncurated.

The immunoSEQ Assay, a bias-controlled multiplex PCR, was used to amplify TCRbeta CDR3 regions from genomic DNA. The study's processing was this. The number of nucleated cells in each sample was estimated by amplification of reference gene primers within the assay. To quantify the absolute abundance of each unique TCRbeta CDR3 rearrangement, sequence reads were collapsed and filtered. For each sample, productive Simpson clonality was calculated as the square root of Simpson's diversity index over productive rearrangements. TCRdb took this table from immuneACCESS and kept in-frame rearrangements with V and J called. Such tables lack part of the clones; where checked against another copy, unresolved V genes explain under half of the gap, and the rest is unexplained. For V, J and clone size, that table is used; D and trimming come from the DNA. Counted in this sample were over 130,000 clones; around 83% of them appeared once. Jointly, the top ten make up 8% to 9% of the sample.

Here the chain combines TRBV28 and TRBJ2-7; the central 7 bases match TRBD2. The sample was peripheral blood. The source is a man aged 25-40 years with COVID-19, enrolled during active disease. In nucleotides, the sequence is TGTGCCAGCAGTGAACAGCGGGGTTACGTCTACGAGCAGTACTTC. Translated, this gives CASSEQRGYVYEQYF.